This T cell receptor beta chain was found in a study of T cell responses to AZD1222 COVID-19 vaccine. Points from the study as a whole: Targets within unmutated variant regions were reportedly found for nearly half of spike-specific TCRs.

The repertoire was sequenced with immunoSEQ multiplex PCR; TCRdb's copy has only in-frame clones and lacks some. This sample has around 95,000 clones, with 85% to 95% found just once. The CDR3 has 16 residues. V lost 4 bases to trimming and J lost 6 bases, with 21 bases between them. CDR1 SNHLY and CDR2 FYNNEI come from the germline V gene. To note about this clone: The target antigen is unknown.

The sample here was peripheral blood, taken on day 0 of AZD1222 vaccination. The clonotype was recovered from an adult in good health. This sequence joins TRBV2 and TRBJ1-1, with D possibly being TRBD1 (5 bases). For the CDR3, the DNA is TGTGCCAGCAGTGCGGGGACCGCCTGGGAAGTCCCTGAAGCTTTCTTT. Its translation: CASSAGTAWEVPEAFF.